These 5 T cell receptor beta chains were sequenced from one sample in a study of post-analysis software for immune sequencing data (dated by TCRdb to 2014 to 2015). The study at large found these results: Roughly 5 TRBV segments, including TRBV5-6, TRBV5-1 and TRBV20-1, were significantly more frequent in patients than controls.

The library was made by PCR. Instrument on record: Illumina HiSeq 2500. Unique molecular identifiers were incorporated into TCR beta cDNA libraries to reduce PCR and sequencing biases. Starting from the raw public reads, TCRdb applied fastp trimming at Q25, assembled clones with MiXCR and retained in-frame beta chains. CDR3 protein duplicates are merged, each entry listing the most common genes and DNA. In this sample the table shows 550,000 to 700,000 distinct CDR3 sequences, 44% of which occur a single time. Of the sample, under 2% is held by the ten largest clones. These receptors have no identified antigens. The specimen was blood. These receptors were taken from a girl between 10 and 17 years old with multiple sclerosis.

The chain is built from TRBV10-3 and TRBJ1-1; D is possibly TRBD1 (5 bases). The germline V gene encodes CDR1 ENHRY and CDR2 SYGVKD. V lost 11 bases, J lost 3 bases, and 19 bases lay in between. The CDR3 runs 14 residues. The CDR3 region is CAARGMMGYTEAFF. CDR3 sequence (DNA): TGTGCCGCGCGGGGGATGATGGGGTACACTGAAGCTTTCTTT.

As DNA, the CDR3 is TGTGCCAGTAGTACACAGGGGGCCGATGGCTACACCTTC. Translation gives CASSTQGADGYTF. V and J are TRBV19 and TRBJ1-2, with 9 bases fitting TRBD1. This CDR3 has 13 residues. CDR1 is LNHDA and CDR2 is SQIVND in the germline V gene (reference sequence). Trimming at V came to 4 bases and at J to 6 bases, leaving 3 bases not matched to a gene.

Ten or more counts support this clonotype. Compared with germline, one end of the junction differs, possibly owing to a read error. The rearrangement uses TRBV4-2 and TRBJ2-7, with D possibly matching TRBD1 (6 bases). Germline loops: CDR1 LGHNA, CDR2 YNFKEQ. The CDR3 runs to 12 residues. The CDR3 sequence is CASSQDRYEQYF. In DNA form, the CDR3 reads TGTGCCAGCAGTCAAGACAGGTACGAGCAGTACTTC.

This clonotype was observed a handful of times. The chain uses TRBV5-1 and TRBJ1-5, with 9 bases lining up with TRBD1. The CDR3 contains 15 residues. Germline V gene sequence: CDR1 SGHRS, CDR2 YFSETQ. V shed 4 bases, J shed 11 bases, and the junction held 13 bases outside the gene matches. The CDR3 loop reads CASSPTPTGGGAQHF. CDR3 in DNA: TGCGCCAGCAGCCCCACACCGACAGGGGGGGGAGCCCAGCATTTT.

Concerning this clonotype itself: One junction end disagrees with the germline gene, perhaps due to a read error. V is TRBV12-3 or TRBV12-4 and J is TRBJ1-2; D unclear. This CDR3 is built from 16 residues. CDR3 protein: CTSTGLGPRSTNGYTF. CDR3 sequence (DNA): TGTACCAGCACCGGTCTTGGACCCAGATCTACAAATGGCTACACCTTC.